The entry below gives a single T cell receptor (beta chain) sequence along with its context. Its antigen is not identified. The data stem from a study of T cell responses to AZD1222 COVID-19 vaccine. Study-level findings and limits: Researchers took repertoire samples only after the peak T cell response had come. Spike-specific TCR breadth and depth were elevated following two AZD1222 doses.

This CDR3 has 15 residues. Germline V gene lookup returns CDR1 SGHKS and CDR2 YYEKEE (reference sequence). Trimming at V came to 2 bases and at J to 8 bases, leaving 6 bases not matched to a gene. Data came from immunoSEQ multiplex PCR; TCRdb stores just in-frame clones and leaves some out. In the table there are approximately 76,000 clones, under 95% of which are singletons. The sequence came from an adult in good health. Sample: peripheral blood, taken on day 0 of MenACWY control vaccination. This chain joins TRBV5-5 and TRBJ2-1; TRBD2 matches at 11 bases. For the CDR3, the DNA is TGTGCCAGCAGCTTAAGACTAGCGGGGAGCTATGAGCAGTTCTTC. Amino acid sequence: CASSLRLAGSYEQFF.